Below are 9 T cell receptor beta chains sequenced from a single sample in a study of T cell changes during pregnancy in multiple sclerosis. The data were produced by immunoSEQ multiplex PCR, yet TCRdb's version contains in-frame clones alone and is incomplete. The data hold tens of thousands of clones, with around nine tenths observed a single time. This specimen was CD8+ T cells from peripheral blood mononuclear cells, taken before pregnancy. Source of these receptors: a female donor with multiple sclerosis, enrolled in a pregnancy study.

Worth noting for this clone: The junction departs from germline at one end; a sequencing error may be responsible. The chain carries TRBV7-7 and TRBJ2-5; 9 nucleotides match TRBD1. The CDR3 is 13 amino acids. CDR1 SSHAT and CDR2 FNYEAQ come from the germline V gene (reference sequence). CDR3: CASSLDRGETQYF. The CDR3 nucleotides read TGTGCTAGCAGCTTAGACAGGGGGGAGACCCAGTACTTC. Combining the CDR3 with reference TRBV7-7 and TRBJ2-5 gives the whole variable domain GAGVSQSPRYKVTKRGQDVTLRCDPISSHATLYWYQQALGQGPEFLTYFNYEAQPDKSGLPSDRFSAERPEGSISTLTIQRTEQRDSAMYRCASSLDRGETQYFGPGTRLLVL.

This chain uses TRBV11-2 with TRBJ2-7; D gene ambiguous. The V end was cut by 1 base, the J end by 2 bases, with 6 bases between. In germline, CDR1 is SGHAT, CDR2 FQNNGV. This CDR3 comprises 13 residues. The DNA for the CDR3 is TGTGCCAGCAGCTTAGGTTCAGCCTACGAGCAGTACTTC. This translates into CASSLGSAYEQYF.

The chain uses TRBV6-1 and TRBJ2-7; TRBD2 is a possible D gene (5 bases). Germline V gives CDR1 MNHNS, CDR2 SASEGT. This CDR3 is built from 16 residues. V was trimmed by 1 base and J by 0 bases, leaving 13 bases between them. CDR3 protein: CASSEGRSPSSYEQYF. As DNA, the CDR3 is TGTGCCAGCAGTGAAGGGAGGAGTCCGAGCTCCTACGAGCAGTACTTC.

This chain joins TRBV19 and TRBJ2-7, with D tentatively TRBD1 (5 bases). Germline V gene lookup returns CDR1 LNHDA and CDR2 SQIVND (reference sequence). This CDR3 contains 14 residues. V lost 3 bases and J 3 bases, leaving 12 bases between the germline ends. The CDR3: CASSITGTGYEQYF. The CDR3 nucleotides are TGTGCCAGTAGTATTACTGGAACAGGCTACGAGCAGTACTTC.

This sequence joins TRBV4-1 and TRBJ1-3; D remains ambiguous. V dropped 0 bases and J dropped 4 bases, with 16 bases sitting between them. This CDR3 has 17 residues. Germline CDR1 reads MGHRA; CDR2 reads YSYEKL. The CDR3 loop is CASSQDPSGSEGNTIYF. CDR3 DNA: TGCGCCAGCAGCCAAGATCCATCGGGGTCCGAAGGAAACACCATATATTTT.

The chain's CDR3 is CASSLAHRGGETNTGELFF. DNA for the CDR3: TGTGCCAGCAGCTTAGCCCATCGAGGGGGGGAGACAAACACCGGGGAGCTGTTTTTT. The V gene is TRBV7-9, the J gene TRBJ2-2; D possibly corresponds to TRBD2 (7 bases). CDR1 and CDR2 from the germline V gene are SEHNR and FQNEAQ (reference sequence). The CDR3 consists of 19 residues. The germline V and J ends were trimmed by 0 bases and 2 bases, with 19 bases remaining between them.

J is TRBJ2-1 and V is TRBV5-1; TRBD2 matches at 8 bases. The CDR3 runs to 15 residues. The trim removed 6 bases at V and 5 bases at J, leaving 10 bases unmatched. In germline, CDR1 is SGHRS, CDR2 YFSETQ. CDR3 sequence: CASKSGGPRDNEQFF. CDR3 bases: TGCGCCAGCAAATCGGGGGGGCCACGGGACAATGAGCAGTTCTTC.

The chain links TRBV4-1 to TRBJ2-6, with 9 bases identical to TRBD1. V dropped 5 bases and J dropped 8; count of bases not matched to a gene: 10. This CDR3 has 16 amino acids. Per the germline V gene, CDR1 is MGHRA and CDR2 is YSYEKL. In nucleotides, the CDR3 is TGCGCCAGCAGCGGGACAGGGTTAACCTCCCCCAACGTCCTGACTTTC. Translating gives CASSGTGLTSPNVLTF.

The rearrangement joins TRBV7-9 to TRBJ2-2; 14 nucleotides line up with TRBD2. The germline V gene encodes CDR1 SEHNR and CDR2 FQNEAQ (reference sequence). The CDR3 has 17 residues. Germline trimming cut 5 bases from V and 4 bases from J; bases unmatched to any gene: 6. CDR3: CASSPRTSGGRTGELFF. Here the CDR3 DNA reads TGTGCCAGCAGCCCAAGGACTAGCGGGGGGCGCACCGGGGAGCTGTTTTTT.